The TCR beta chain under discussion was sequenced for a study of T cell repertoires in cytomegalovirus infection. Study context: Epitope selection comprised recently identified HLA-C-restricted CMV epitopes and well-studied HLA-B-restricted CMV epitopes. TCR beta signatures that were public indicated CMV infection and matching HLA type.

This CDR3 spans 17 amino acids. The germline V gene has CDR1 MNHNY and CDR2 SVGAGI (reference sequence). On this clonotype: Its target is not known. Germline and junction disagree at one end, which may indicate a read error.

One entry per CDR3 protein results from TCRdb running MiXCR on the reads. The sample consists of some 920,000 distinct CDR3 sequences, approximately 31% of them appearing once. Findings of the study overall: In two of eight donors, the top clonotype was HLA-C-restricted CMV-specific. Identification of carriers of CMV plus the relevant HLA was performed using cumulative public TCR beta family frequency.

The material sequenced was cultured CD8+ T cells from PBMCs, taken from culture after CMV antigen stimulation. This TCR was recovered from a human donor in good health (CMV status not recorded). Some clones in this sample may be carry-over from other donors' samples. The chain combines TRBV6-6 with TRBJ1-1; D perhaps matches TRBD1 (5 bases). The CDR3 nucleotides are TGTGCCAGCAGTTTCCTGAGGGGCCGTGGAGAGAACGCTGAAGCTTTCTTT. Its translation: CASSFLRGRGENAEAFF.